This TCR beta chain was sequenced during a study of blood T cell repertoires in COVID-19. Across the study: Acute and convalescent COVID-19 samples came from the United States, Italy and Spain.

The CDR3 spans 15 residues. Germline V gives CDR1 LNHDA, CDR2 SQIVND (reference sequence). Trimming at V came to 5 bases and at J to 10 bases, leaving 9 bases not matched to a gene. Individuals drawn from 20 to 30 US areas were roughly 18 to 95 years old. Categorization into cohorts depended on clinical history that participants reported. Exposed enrollees had met someone with a PCR-confirmed or clinician-diagnosed COVID-19 case at some point within the 2 weeks before study entry. Sequenced by immunoSEQ multiplex PCR; TCRdb stores in-frame clones only, minus some. Of 250,000 or so clones in the sample, about four fifths were seen once.

The chain joins TRBV19 to TRBJ1-6; 9 positions match TRBD1. The sequence derives from a woman aged 40-49 years who had been exposed to COVID-19. The sample taken for sequencing was PBMCs or T cells enriched from blood (not recorded which). CDR3 in amino acids: CASSVQGQGDSPLHF. As DNA, the CDR3 is TGTGCCAGTAGTGTCCAGGGACAGGGAGACTCACCCCTCCACTTT.